The next 26 T cell receptor beta chains were all read from a single sample in a study of blood T cell repertoires in COVID-19. TCRdb keeps only in-frame clones here, not all; method: immunoSEQ multiplex PCR. The sample has some 150,000 clones, about four fifths seen once. Material: peripheral blood. These receptors were obtained from a woman aged 55-70 years with acute or convalescent COVID-19.

The chain is built from TRBV24-1 and TRBJ2-2, with 13 bases lining up with TRBD2. The CDR3 is made up of 19 amino acids. Per germline, CDR1 KGHDR and CDR2 SFDVKD. V shed 3 bases and J 3 bases; nucleotides not matched to a gene: 9. In DNA, the CDR3 is TGTGCCACCAGTGATCGTTCCCCGGGACTAGCGGGGCACACCGGGGAGCTGTTTTTT. Its protein is CATSDRSPGLAGHTGELFF.

The chain combines TRBV5-1 with TRBJ2-5; TRBD1 matches 8 bases. Per germline, CDR1 SGHRS and CDR2 YFSETQ. The CDR3 extends over 15 amino acids. V lost 1 base to trimming and J lost 1 base; unmatched junction nucleotides: 3. CDR3 sequence (DNA): TGCGCCAGCAGCTTGACAGGGGGAATCCAAGAGACCCAGTACTTC. Its translation is CASSLTGGIQETQYF. Combining the CDR3 with reference TRBV5-1 and TRBJ2-5 gives the whole variable domain KAGVTQTPRYLIKTRGQQVTLSCSPISGHRSVSWYQQTPGQGLQFLFEYFSETQRNKGNFPGRFSGRQFSNSRSEMNVSTLELGDSALYLCASSLTGGIQETQYFGPGTRLLVL.

The chain joins TRBV7-8 to TRBJ2-2; the match to TRBD2 covers 7 bases. The CDR3 covers 15 residues. Germline CDR1 SGHVS, CDR2 FQNEAQ. V was clipped by 4 bases and J by 3 bases; unmatched bases: 5. CDR3 nucleotides: TGTGCCAGCAGCTCGTCGGGACTACACACCGGGGAGCTGTTTTTT. As protein: CASSSSGLHTGELFF.

The rearrangement links TRBV28 to TRBJ1-5; TRBD1 might be the D (5 bases). Germline V gives CDR1 MDHEN, CDR2 SYDVKM. Trimming removed 2 bases from V and 5 bases from J, with 10 bases in between. CDR3 size: 14 residues. The CDR3, as DNA: TGTGCCAGCAGTTTACCGGGGGATTATCAGCCCCAGCATTTT. This encodes CASSLPGDYQPQHF. The full variable domain, in which reference TRBV28 and TRBJ1-5 provide the parts outside the CDR3, is DVKVTQSSRYLVKRTGEKVFLECVQDMDHENMFWYRQDPGLGLRLIYFSYDVKMKEKGDIPEGYSVSREKKERFSLILESASTNQTSMYLCASSLPGDYQPQHFGDGTRLSIL.

This chain uses TRBV12-3 or TRBV12-4 with TRBJ1-2; D remains ambiguous. Trimming took off 10 bases at V and 8 bases at J, with 20 bases between the two ends. CDR3 length: 13 residues. CDR3 sequence (DNA): TGTGCCATTACCAGGTTCCCTACGGGGGGCTACACCTTC. Protein sequence: CAITRFPTGGYTF.

The chain uses TRBV12-3 or TRBV12-4 and TRBJ1-1, with D uncertain. V gave up 7 bases and J gave up 8 bases, with 17 bases separating them. This CDR3 spans 13 amino acids. The DNA for the CDR3 is TGTGCCAGCACCGCAAATCGGTACGGGGAAGCTTTCTTT. Protein product: CASTANRYGEAFF.

This rearrangement joins TRBV10-3 to TRBJ1-1; D is unclear. CDR1 and CDR2 from the germline V gene are ENHRY and SYGVKD. Between the trimmed V and J ends, which lost 2 bases and 1 base, there was a span of 5 bases. The CDR3 has 13 residues. The CDR3 is CAISEAQNTEAFF. CDR3 sequence (DNA): TGTGCCATCAGTGAGGCGCAGAACACTGAAGCTTTCTTT.

This chain uses TRBV30 with TRBJ1-6; no reliable D call. The germline V gene encodes CDR1 GTSNPN and CDR2 SVGIG (reference sequence). Trimming took off 0 bases at V and 4 bases at J, with 4 bases between the two ends. This CDR3 region has 13 residues. In DNA form, the CDR3 reads TGTGCCTGGAGTGTACAGTATAATTCACCCCTCCACTTT. Encoded protein: CAWSVQYNSPLHF.

The rearrangement uses TRBV7-8 and TRBJ1-3, with 8 bases fitting TRBD1. The V segment lost 5 bases and the J segment 5 bases; nucleotides outside the gene matches: 11. The CDR3 covers 16 residues. CDR1 is SGHVS, CDR2 FQNEAQ, per germline. The CDR3 DNA sequence: TGTGCCAGCAGCCCCGCGAGGACAGGGTTAAGAAACACCATATATTTT. It is translated as CASSPARTGLRNTIYF.

The gene calls are TRBV5-8 and TRBJ1-1; 9 nucleotides agree with TRBD1. The V gene end was trimmed by 6 bases and the J gene end by 1 base; junction bases not matched to a gene: 7. Germline assignment: CDR1 SGHTS and CDR2 YDEGEE. CDR3 size: 15 residues. CDR3 in DNA: TGTGCCAGCAAAAATCCGGGACAGGGGAACACTGAAGCTTTCTTT. The encoded protein is CASKNPGQGNTEAFF. Using reference TRBV5-8 and TRBJ1-1 for the parts outside the CDR3, the full variable domain is EAGVTQSPTHLIKTRGQQATLRCSPISGHTSVYWYQQALGLGLQFLLWYDEGEERNRGNFPPRFSGRQFPNYSSELNVNALELEDSALYLCASKNPGQGNTEAFFGQGTRLTVV.

The genes are TRBV16 and TRBJ1-2; D unresolved. The ends were cut back, 4 bases at V and 0 bases at J, with 15 bases in the middle. Germline CDR1 KGHSY, CDR2 FQNENV. There are 16 residues in the CDR3. The CDR3 nucleotides are TGTGCCAGCAGCCGGGCCTGGGTCCCTTCTAACTATGGCTACACCTTC. This translates into CASSRAWVPSNYGYTF.

The V call is TRBV20-1, the J call TRBJ2-7; 7 nucleotides match TRBD1. The V gene end was trimmed by 6 bases and the J gene end by 3 bases; junction bases not matched to a gene: 2. CDR1 is DFQATT and CDR2 is SNEGSKA in the germline V gene (reference sequence). CDR3 length: 11 residues. CDR3 coding DNA: TGCAGTGCGCGGACAGGCTACGAGCAGTACTTC. This sequence encodes CSARTGYEQYF.

This clone occurred once. The V and J genes are TRBV5-1 and TRBJ2-7, with TRBD1 identical over 7 bases. The CDR3 consists of 11 residues. After removal of 7 bases from V and 2 bases from J, the junction contained 0 bases not matched to a gene. The germline CDR1 and CDR2 sequences are SGHRS and YFSETQ. Written as DNA, the CDR3 is TGCGCCAGCGGGACAGCCTACGAGCAGTACTTC. Translation gives CASGTAYEQYF.

The rearrangement uses TRBV7-6 and TRBJ2-2, with D tentatively TRBD2 (5 bases). V lost 2 bases and J 3 bases, leaving 19 bases between the germline ends. This CDR3 comprises 18 residues. Looked up from germline, CDR1 is SGHVS and CDR2 is FNYEAQ. CDR3 amino acids: CASSLRGQQIRDTGELFF. The CDR3 region has the DNA TGTGCCAGCAGCTTACGCGGGCAGCAAATCCGGGACACCGGGGAGCTGTTTTTT.

The rearrangement joins TRBV2 to TRBJ2-7, with a weak D call TRBD2 (6 bases). The CDR3 length is 15 residues. Trimming cost V 3 bases and J 1 base, with 13 bases left between them. CDR1 and CDR2 from the germline V gene are SNHLY and FYNNEI. CDR3 sequence: CASSEGGSGSYEQYV. In nucleotides, the CDR3 is TGTGCCAGCAGTGAGGGGGGTAGCGGATCCTACGAGCAGTACGTC.

The chain links TRBV10-2 to TRBJ2-5; 7 nucleotides line up with TRBD1. The CDR3 runs 13 residues. Germline trimming cut 8 bases from V and 4 bases from J; bases unmatched to any gene: 7. Germline values: CDR1 WSHSY, CDR2 SAAADI. Here the CDR3 DNA reads TGCGCCAGCGGACAGGCCTTAGGAGAGACCCAGTACTTC. This encodes CASGQALGETQYF.

This clone was recorded once. The CDR3 sequence: CASSHGTDLGYTF. CDR3 nucleotides: TGTGCCAGCAGTCATGGGACAGATCTGGGCTACACCTTC. The chain employs TRBV12-3 or TRBV12-4 and TRBJ1-2, with 7 bases aligning to TRBD1. The CDR3 is made up of 13 amino acids. J lost 8 bases, V lost 5 bases, and 8 bases had no gene match.

This chain uses TRBV2 with TRBJ1-5; no clear D gene. Germline-derived CDR1 and CDR2 are SNHLY and FYNNEI. The CDR3 consists of 14 residues. V was shortened by 3 bases and J by 0 bases, with 6 bases between the two germline ends. The DNA for the CDR3 is TGTGCCAGCAGTGAGCGGTATAGCAATCAGCCCCAGCATTTT. Its protein product is CASSERYSNQPQHF.

This clone was recorded a few times. V usage is TRBV2 and J usage is TRBJ1-2; 7 positions match TRBD1. Looked up from germline, CDR1 is SNHLY and CDR2 is FYNNEI. The CDR3 has 14 residues. Germline trimming cut 6 bases from V and 5 bases from J; bases unmatched to any gene: 9. Here the CDR3 DNA reads TGTGCCAGCAGCGTCCGAGACAGGGCTTATGGCTACACCTTC. Residues: CASSVRDRAYGYTF.

The V and J genes are TRBV3-1 (or the pseudogene TRBV3-2) and TRBJ2-3, with TRBD1 matching over 7 bases. Germline lookup yields CDR1 LGHDT and CDR2 YNNKEL (reference sequence). The CDR3 loop spans 14 amino acids. The V and J ends lost 4 bases and 6 bases, in that order; junction bases with no gene match: 7. The CDR3: CASSRDRQRDTQYF. As DNA, the CDR3 is TGTGCCAGCAGCCGGGACAGACAGAGGGATACGCAGTATTTT.

V is TRBV6-5 and J is TRBJ1-1; D is undetermined. Germline-derived CDR1 and CDR2 are MNHEY and SVGAGI. The CDR3 has 15 amino acids. With 6 bases removed from V and 1 base from J, the gap between germline ends came to 15 bases. The DNA for the CDR3 is TGTGCCAGCAGACCACTCGGGTCGGCGAACACTGAAGCTTTCTTT. Protein sequence: CASRPLGSANTEAFF.

This clone has more than one count but fewer than ten. The V and J genes are TRBV9 and TRBJ1-2; D is perhaps TRBD1 (6 bases). This CDR3 has 16 residues. The germline V gene has CDR1 SGDLS and CDR2 YYNGEE. V lost 0 bases to trimming and J lost 1 base, with 13 bases between them. CDR3 bases: TGTGCCAGCAGCGTAGGTCGGCAGGGGAATAACTATGGCTACACCTTC. As protein: CASSVGRQGNNYGYTF.

This clone was found a few times. This chain uses TRBV5-6 with TRBJ1-6, with 7 bases fitting TRBD1. With V trimmed by 4 bases and J by 6 bases, 7 bases remained unmatched. Per the germline V gene, CDR1 is SGHDT and CDR2 is YYEEEE. CDR3 size: 15 residues. DNA for the CDR3: TGTGCCAGCAGCCGCTGGGACAGTTCTAATTCACCCCTCCACTTT. Amino acid sequence: CASSRWDSSNSPLHF.

This clone has a handful of counts. The chain joins TRBV7-8 to TRBJ2-6; D is possibly TRBD2 (6 bases). V dropped 1 base and J dropped 2 bases, with 6 bases sitting between them. This CDR3 has 15 amino acids. Germline-derived CDR1 and CDR2 are SGHVS and FQNEAQ. CDR3 protein: CASSLGRAGANVLTF. CDR3 DNA: TGTGCCAGCAGCTTAGGGAGGGCTGGGGCCAACGTCCTGACTTTC.

This sequence joins TRBV6-5 and TRBJ1-2; perhaps TRBD1 as D (5 bases). Germline CDR1 reads MNHEY; CDR2 reads SVGAGI. Trimming cost V 6 bases and J 5 bases, with 10 bases left between them. This CDR3 has 12 amino acids. CDR3 protein: CASRPGSYGYTF. CDR3 in DNA: TGTGCCAGCAGACCAGGGTCTTATGGCTACACCTTC.

The chain has TRBV14 and TRBJ1-1, with 7 bases that match TRBD1. The V segment lost 4 bases and the J segment 5 bases; nucleotides outside the gene matches: 10. The V gene's germline CDR1 is SGHDN and CDR2 FVKESK. CDR3 size: 15 residues. The CDR3 reads CASSRQGPYLTEAFF. The CDR3 nucleotides read TGTGCCAGCAGCCGACAGGGCCCCTATTTGACTGAAGCTTTCTTT.